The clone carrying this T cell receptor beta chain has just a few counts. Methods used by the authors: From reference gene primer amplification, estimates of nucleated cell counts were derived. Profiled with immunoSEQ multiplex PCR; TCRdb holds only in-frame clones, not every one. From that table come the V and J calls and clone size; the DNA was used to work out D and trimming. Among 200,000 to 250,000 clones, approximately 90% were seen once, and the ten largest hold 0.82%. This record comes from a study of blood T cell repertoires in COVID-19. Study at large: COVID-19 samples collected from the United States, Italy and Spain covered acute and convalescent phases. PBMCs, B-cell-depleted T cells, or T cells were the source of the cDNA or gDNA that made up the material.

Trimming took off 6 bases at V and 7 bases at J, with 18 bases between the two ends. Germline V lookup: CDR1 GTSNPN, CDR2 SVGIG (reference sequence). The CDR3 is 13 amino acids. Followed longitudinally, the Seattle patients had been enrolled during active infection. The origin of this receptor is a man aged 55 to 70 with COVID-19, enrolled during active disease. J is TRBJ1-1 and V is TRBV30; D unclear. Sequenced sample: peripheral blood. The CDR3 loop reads CACATQGGGEAFF. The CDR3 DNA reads TGTGCCTGTGCGACCCAAGGAGGCGGTGAAGCTTTCTTT.